This TCR beta chain originates from a study of cytomegalovirus exposure and HLA in healthy donors (dated by TCRdb to 2017 to 2019). Broadly, across the study: According to an earlier analysis of 550 to 700 of the donors, 150 million to 200 million T cells yielded some 120 million unique TCR beta sequences and about 300 Gb of sequence data. Alongside the repertoire data, information on donor age, sex, ethnicity and CMV serostatus was compiled. In a later analysis, previously published TCR beta repertoires from hundreds of donors were re-analyzed and high-resolution HLA genotyping was added so that TCR occurrence patterns could be studied. A later genetic analysis used genome-wide SNP genotypes for about 60% of the roughly 670 donors, treating that subset as a discovery cohort. The T cell repertoires of 666 subjects were profiled by immunosequencing and related to cytomegalovirus serostatus. Of the 300 to 450 genotyped donors, around 81% fell in the genetic ancestry cluster associated with self-reported Caucasian donors. Approximately 310 gigabases of sequencing data and approximately 93 million unique TCR sequences were included in an early release covering roughly 600 HLA-typed donors. Along with the 666-subject first cohort, a separate validation cohort of around 120 different subjects was used. To decide whether each TCR beta V gene segment behaved as functional or pseudogenic, an earlier analysis of some 600 of the donors relied on high-throughput TCR beta sequencing. To predict cytomegalovirus infection status, the study brought together high-throughput TCR immunosequencing, statistical association of individual TCRs with disease status, and machine learning. Among about 400 genotyped donors of the cohort, an average of about 240,000 unique TCR beta nucleotide sequences was sequenced per donor, of which about 19% were non-productive. The study aimed to test whether signatures of past pathogen exposure could be identified by cataloging public T cell receptors. All discovery cohort repertoires had been generated on a single sequencing platform. Typing coverage varied by locus: roughly 620-640 donors for A, B, C, DRB1 and DQB1; approximately 520 for DQA1; approximately 570 for DPA1; 400 to 480 for DPB1. The later analysis used no new phenotypic data to find candidate immune exposures, relying instead on TCR beta sequences and their occurrence across donors. Class I and class II HLA loci were covered by the typing at four-digit resolution. Roughly five DR-DQ haplotypes were handled as single units for association and clustering, since linkage in the cohort was strong.

The CDR3 goes from the cysteine to the phenylalanine over 12 residues. The CDR3 DNA has 36 bases and is translated from base 1. V was cut back by 3 bases and J by 4 bases, leaving a gap of 7 bases between them. CDR1 and CDR2 (SGHRS, YFSETQ) derive from the germline V gene. Regarding this clone: Its recognized antigen is unknown. Per-base quality was not reported, and no clone a single base away is much larger than it.

Beyond this particular receptor, the publication reports: Across donors, most TCR sequences were observed very rarely, whereas some public TCRs were present in many individuals. When HLA alleles, especially DR and DQ, strongly co-occurred, TCR associations were difficult to assign to individual alleles. Because counts were too low, roughly 18 rarely observed V segments, including chromosome 9 orphons, were left out of the earlier analysis of 587 of the donors. In a later genetic analysis, a missense DCLRE1C variant was associated with V-gene and J-gene trimming of TCR beta chains, and the association was replicated in an independent cohort. Because HLA typing was unavailable for some donors at each locus, only the typed subset was used in association tests. In vitro tests confirmed that a few of the cytomegalovirus-associated TCR beta chains recognize cytomegalovirus antigens. The cohort was sequenced for TCR beta chains only, and without alpha or paired-chain data the features that could be detected were limited. Because the 87-base-pair reads could not distinguish some IMGT-functional V segments, including TRBV6-2 and TRBV6-3, those segments were excluded. For the cohort, immune exposure information was limited to CMV serostatus. Compared with the roughly 600-donor mean, donors in an Asian-associated ancestry cluster had fewer N-insertions in productive TCRs, according to a later genetic analysis. In a later analysis, HLA-associated TCR beta chains showed more clonal expansion and lower generation probabilities than non-associated chains that were equally common. Most CMV-associated TCR beta chains appeared to be HLA-restricted in a later analysis, and the HLA associations seemed to be driven largely by CMV exposure. According to a later analysis, parvovirus B19, influenza, CMV and Epstein-Barr virus appeared linked to several top co-occurrence clusters. In a later analysis, 15,000 to 20,000 TCR beta sequences were associated with specific HLA alleles at a false discovery rate of 0.05. It was suggested by the authors that the approach could potentially be generalized to other disease states and immunological phenotypes. A further reported finding was that TCR beta sequences accurately predicted the HLA-A and HLA-B alleles for most subjects in the first cohort. The sequencing pipeline was judged likely to have produced a cluster of highly shared sequence variants as a technical artifact. Linkage disequilibrium might explain the correlated functional status among segregating V segments, but an unknown experimental factor could not be ruled out. A later analysis found that TCR association rates varied across HLA loci, with DRB1 alleles showing the most associated TCRs and HLA-C alleles the fewest. The classifier was reported to diagnose cytomegalovirus status with high specificity and sensitivity in both the original and validation cohorts. In an earlier analysis of several hundred of the donors, most TCR beta V segments were observed in productive rearrangements about 87% or about 30% of the time, broadly matching IMGT annotations. Sequencing depth was assumed to be roughly uniform across donors in the presence/absence analyses, though that assumption may not hold. The study listed 164 TCR beta chains as associated with cytomegalovirus.

In total, 630 or so healthy bone marrow donors made up the cohort. Cohort members were all nominally healthy when sampled, although unrecorded immune exposures were likely present. The donor was CMV seronegative and was included in the group of 352 seronegative cohort members. A peripheral blood sample was provided by each donor, and peripheral blood mononuclear cells were used for TCR beta sequencing. Genomic DNA was extracted from the blood cell samples with the Qiagen DNeasy Blood Extraction Kit. Library method: the immunoSEQ multiplex PCR assay. A mixture of 60 forward primers for TCR Vbeta segments and 13 reverse primers for TCR Jbeta segments was used in the multiplex PCR. The CDR3 region of rearranged TCR beta genes was amplified from genomic DNA with a multiplex PCR assay. Amplified TCR beta libraries were sequenced as 87-base-pair reads on the Illumina HiSeq System. The original pipeline was this. A later analysis tallied 70 million to 100 million unique TCR beta chains across the 640 or so repertoires, and around 12 million of those chains were shared by two or more donors. To remove PCR and sequencing errors, raw reads were error-corrected and collapsed into unique sequences using a nearest-neighbor algorithm that merged closely related sequences. To assign V, D and J gene segments, CDR3 sequences were aligned to IMGT reference sequences. For a sequence to be retained, at least a six-nucleotide match to both a V gene segment and a J gene segment was required. A rearrangement was called productive if the CDR3 had no stop codons and remained in frame with V and J, and every other rearrangement was called non-productive. CDR3 was defined according to IMGT convention as the region running from the second conserved V-encoded cysteine to the conserved J-encoded phenylalanine. The earlier analysis of some 540 of the donors excluded any sequence lacking an unambiguous match to a single V gene segment. In an earlier analysis of several hundred of the donors, V segments were called functional above 56.7% productive rearrangements and were called segregating when the between-donor standard deviation exceeded 5%. A statistical classification framework was built for diagnosing cytomegalovirus status from the catalog of TCR beta chain sequences. In a later analysis, V and J genes were assigned by comparing TCR nucleotide sequences against IMGT/GENE-DB human TR gene sequences. Using the TCRdist pipeline, a later analysis assigned CDR3 sequences along with most-parsimonious VDJ recombination scenarios. In a later analysis, each TCR beta chain was defined by its CDR3 amino acid sequence together with its V-gene family, and reads without a unique V-gene family were excluded. A later analysis removed 550 to 700 highly shared, low-generation-probability nucleotide sequences to deal with suspected cross-contamination and a sequencing artifact. For each public chain, a later analysis derived a clonal expansion index from normalized ranks of inferred template counts within each repertoire. Generation probabilities in a later analysis came from a VDJ recombination model fitted to out-of-frame rearrangements, and those results were checked against IGoR. Hypergeometric tests were used in a later analysis to score TCR-TCR, TCR-HLA and TCR-CMV co-occurrence, with a repertoire-size bias correction applied to the TCR pairs. False discovery rates were estimated in a later analysis by permuting HLA or CMV assignments 20 times. A later analysis grouped co-occurring TCRs with DBSCAN, adding TCRdist sequence similarity when clustering within HLA-allele-positive subsets. For co-occurrence clustering, repertoires with fewer than 30,000 or more than 120,000 public chains were excluded, along with five repertoires with anomalous nucleotide sharing. TCRdb obtained this table from immuneACCESS and retained in-frame rearrangements with V and J assigned. These tables miss some clones; where compared with another copy, unresolved V genes account for less than half of the shortfall, and the remainder is unexplained. The V and J calls and clone size come from that table; D and trimming were worked out from the DNA. For this sample there are more than 70,000 clones; around four fifths appear just once. Clones ranked in the top ten supply roughly 1.9% of the sample.

The sequenced material came from PBMCs. The clonotype comes from a boy aged 5-17 years in good health and CMV-seronegative. The sequence links TRBV5-1 to TRBJ2-5, with TRBD2 perhaps the D gene, on 5 matching bases. The DNA reads as follows: TGCGCCAGCAGCTGGGCGGGAGAGACCCAGTACTTC. Its protein product is CASSWAGETQYF. The reference TRBV5-1 and TRBJ2-5 proteins fill in what lies around the CDR3, so the full variable domain reads KAGVTQTPRYLIKTRGQQVTLSCSPISGHRSVSWYQQTPGQGLQFLFEYFSETQRNKGNFPGRFSGRQFSNSRSEMNVSTLELGDSALYLCASSWAGETQYFGPGTRLLVL.